A selection of T cell receptor beta chains follows, all from one sample in a study of blood T cells in healthy people across ages. TCRdb re-called the 5' RACE reads with MiXCR, one entry per CDR3 protein. The table includes more than 1 million distinct CDR3 sequences, 40% to 55% detected once. The sequenced material came from blood. These receptors were collected from a woman aged 55-70 years in good health. Each CDR3 is given with its conserved first and last residue. The size field is filled for only some rows; it gives once, few, many or a size class.

clone_size j_call v_call cdr3_aa
- TRBJ2-5 TRBV4-1 CASRQDIQDKQYF
- TRBJ2-7 TRBV27 CASSLSSDSFSYEQYF
few TRBJ2-7 TRBV7-9 CASSLVGTGQTYEQYF
- TRBJ2-3 TRBV10-3 CATSSGTTSSTDTQYF
few TRBJ1-2 TRBV10-3 CAISEDSGGYTF
- TRBJ2-5 TRBV7-6 CASSPNPGRREETQYF
- TRBJ2-3 TRBV12-3/TRBV12-4 CASIKNSDRPFTDTQYF
many TRBJ2-1 TRBV6-2/TRBV6-3 CASSPRTSGSSYNEQFF
once TRBJ1-5 TRBV15 CATPGASNQPQHF
few TRBJ2-3 TRBV11-2 CASSLYPGLAIRTDTQYF
- TRBJ2-1 TRBV4-3 CASSQDTQAYNEQFF
- - TRBV20-1 CSASPSGGGEQYF
- TRBJ2-1 TRBV12-3/TRBV12-4 CASTGIGRVYNEQFF
few TRBJ2-3 TRBV5-1 CASSLGQFPYTQYF
- TRBJ1-4 TRBV25-1 CASSVRTSHNEKLFF
few TRBJ2-1 TRBV25-1 CASGGLAGTYNEQFF
- TRBJ2-1 TRBV4-2 CASSQDGNSLRNEQFF
- TRBJ1-4 TRBV14 CASSQVLGGEKLFF
few TRBJ1-4 TRBV6-6 CASSRAPDEKLFF
- TRBJ2-1 TRBV27 CASSLWSGGAGNEQFF
- TRBJ1-1 TRBV5-6 CASSFDGQGDLLNTEAFF
few TRBJ2-3 TRBV7-3 CASSFSLGADTQYF
- TRBJ2-1 TRBV20-1 CSATGQGGLVTYNEQFF
- TRBJ1-4 TRBV7-2 CASSQRGAGTNEKLFF
- TRBJ2-2 TRBV7-6 CASSFPWQGTTGELFF
many TRBJ2-3 TRBV29-1 CSVATSGYTDTQYF
few TRBJ1-6 TRBV25-1 CASVGSGDNSPLHF
few TRBJ2-3 TRBV15 CATSRGGGPSTDTQYF